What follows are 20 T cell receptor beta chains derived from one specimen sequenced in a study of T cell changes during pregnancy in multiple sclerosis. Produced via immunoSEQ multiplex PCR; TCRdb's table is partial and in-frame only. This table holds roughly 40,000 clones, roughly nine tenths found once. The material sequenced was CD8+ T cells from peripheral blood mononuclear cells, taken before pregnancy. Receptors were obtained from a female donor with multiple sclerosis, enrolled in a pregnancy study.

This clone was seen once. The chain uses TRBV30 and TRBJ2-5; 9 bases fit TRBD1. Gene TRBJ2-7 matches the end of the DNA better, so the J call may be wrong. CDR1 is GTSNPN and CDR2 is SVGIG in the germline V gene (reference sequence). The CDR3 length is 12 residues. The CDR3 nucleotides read TGTGCCTGGAGTGGGACAGGGGTCGAGCAGTACTTC. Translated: CAWSGTGVEQYF.

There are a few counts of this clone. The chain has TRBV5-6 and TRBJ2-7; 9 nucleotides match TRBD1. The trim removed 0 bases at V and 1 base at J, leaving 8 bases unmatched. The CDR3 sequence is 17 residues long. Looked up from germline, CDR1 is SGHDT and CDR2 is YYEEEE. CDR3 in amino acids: CASSLEEPGQGSYEQYF. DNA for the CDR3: TGTGCCAGCAGCTTGGAAGAACCGGGACAGGGTTCCTACGAGCAGTACTTC.

CDR3 sequence (DNA): TGTGCCAGTAGTATAGGGACTAGCGGATACAATGAGCAGTTCTTC. This translates into CASSIGTSGYNEQFF. J is TRBJ2-1 and V is TRBV19; 10 bases line up with TRBD2. Trimming cost V 1 base and J 4 bases; bases outside gene matches: 1. The CDR3 runs 15 residues. Germline V gives CDR1 LNHDA, CDR2 SQIVND (reference sequence). The whole variable domain, remainder taken from reference TRBV19 and TRBJ2-1, is DGGITQSPKYLFRKEGQNVTLSCEQNLNHDAMYWYRQDPGQGLRLIYYSQIVNDFQKGDIAEGYSVSREKKESFPLTVTSAQKNPTAFYLCASSIGTSGYNEQFFGPGTRLTVL.

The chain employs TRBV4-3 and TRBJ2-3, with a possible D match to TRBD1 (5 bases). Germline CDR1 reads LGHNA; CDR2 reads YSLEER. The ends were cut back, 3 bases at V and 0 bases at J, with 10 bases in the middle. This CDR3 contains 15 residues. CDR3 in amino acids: CASSQVGLSTDTQYF. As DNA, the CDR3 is TGCGCCAGCAGCCAGGTGGGGCTTAGCACAGATACGCAGTATTTT.

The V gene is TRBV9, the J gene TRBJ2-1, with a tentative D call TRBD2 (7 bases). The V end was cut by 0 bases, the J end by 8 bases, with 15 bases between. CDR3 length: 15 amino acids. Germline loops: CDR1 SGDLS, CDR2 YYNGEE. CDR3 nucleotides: TGTGCCAGCAGCGTAGTAGGGGGGGGCAGCGATGAGCAGTTCTTC. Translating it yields CASSVVGGGSDEQFF.

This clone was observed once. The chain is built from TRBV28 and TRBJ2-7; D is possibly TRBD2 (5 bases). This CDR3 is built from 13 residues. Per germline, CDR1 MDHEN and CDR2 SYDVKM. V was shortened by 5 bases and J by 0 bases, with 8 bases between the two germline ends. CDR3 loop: CASSPGYSYEQYF. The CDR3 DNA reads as TGTGCCAGCAGTCCGGGGTACTCCTACGAGCAGTACTTC.

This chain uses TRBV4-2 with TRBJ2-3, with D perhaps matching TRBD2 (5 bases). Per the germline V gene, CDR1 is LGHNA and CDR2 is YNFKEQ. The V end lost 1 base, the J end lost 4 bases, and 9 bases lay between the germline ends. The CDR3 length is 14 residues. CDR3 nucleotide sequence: TGTGCCAGCAGCCAAGTCCGGGGAGCAGATACGCAGTATTTT. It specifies CASSQVRGADTQYF.

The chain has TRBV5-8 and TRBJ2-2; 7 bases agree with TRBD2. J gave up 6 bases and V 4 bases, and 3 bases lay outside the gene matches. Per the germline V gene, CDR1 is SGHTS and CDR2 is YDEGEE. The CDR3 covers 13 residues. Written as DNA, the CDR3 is TGTGCCAGCAGCCCCGGGAGGTCCGGGGAGCTGTTTTTT. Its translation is CASSPGRSGELFF.

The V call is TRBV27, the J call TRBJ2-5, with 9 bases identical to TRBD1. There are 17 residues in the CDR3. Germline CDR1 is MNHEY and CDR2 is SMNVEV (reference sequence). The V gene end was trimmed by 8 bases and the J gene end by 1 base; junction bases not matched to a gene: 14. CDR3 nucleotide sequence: TGTGCCAGCGCTGGACAGGGGCGCTCGGGTGTCCAAGAGACCCAGTACTTC. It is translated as CASAGQGRSGVQETQYF.

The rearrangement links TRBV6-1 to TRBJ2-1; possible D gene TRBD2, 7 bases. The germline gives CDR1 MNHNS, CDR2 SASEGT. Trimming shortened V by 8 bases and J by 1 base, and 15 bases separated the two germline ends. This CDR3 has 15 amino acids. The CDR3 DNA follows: TGTGCCAGCCACGAGGGAGGGGGGTCCTACAATGAGCAGTTCTTC. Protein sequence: CASHEGGGSYNEQFF.

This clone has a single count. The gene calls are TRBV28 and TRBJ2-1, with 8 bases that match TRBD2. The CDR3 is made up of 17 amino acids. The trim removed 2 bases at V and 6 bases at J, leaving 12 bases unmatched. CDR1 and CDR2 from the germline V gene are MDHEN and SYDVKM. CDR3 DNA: TGTGCCAGCAGTTTAGTAATGCCTAGCGGGCCTTTCAATGAGCAGTTCTTC. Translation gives CASSLVMPSGPFNEQFF.

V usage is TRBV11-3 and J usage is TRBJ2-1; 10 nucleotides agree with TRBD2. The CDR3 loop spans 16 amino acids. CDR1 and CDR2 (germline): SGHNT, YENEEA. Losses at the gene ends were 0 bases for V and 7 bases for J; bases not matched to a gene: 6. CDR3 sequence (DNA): TGTGCCAGCAGCTTAGACTCTAGCGGGAGATGGAATGAGCAGTTCTTC. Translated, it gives CASSLDSSGRWNEQFF.

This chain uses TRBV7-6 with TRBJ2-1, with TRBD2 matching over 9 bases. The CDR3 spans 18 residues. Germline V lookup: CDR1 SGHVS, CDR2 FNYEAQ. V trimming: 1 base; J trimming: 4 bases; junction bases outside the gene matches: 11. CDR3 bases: TGTGCCAGCAGCTTAGGAGGTAGCGGGAGCTACCTATACAATGAGCAGTTCTTC. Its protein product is CASSLGGSGSYLYNEQFF. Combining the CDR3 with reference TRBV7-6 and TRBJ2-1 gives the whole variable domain GAGVSQSPRYKVTKRGQDVALRCDPISGHVSLYWYRQALGQGPEFLTYFNYEAQQDKSGLPNDRFSAERPEGSISTLTIQRTEQRDSAMYRCASSLGGSGSYLYNEQFFGPGTRLTVL.

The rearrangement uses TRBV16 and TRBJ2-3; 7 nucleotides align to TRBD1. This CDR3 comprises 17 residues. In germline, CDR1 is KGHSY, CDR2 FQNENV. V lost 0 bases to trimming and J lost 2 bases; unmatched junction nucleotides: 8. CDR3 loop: CASSQSPPGQNTDTQYF. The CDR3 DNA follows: TGTGCCAGCAGCCAATCTCCCCCGGGACAGAACACAGATACGCAGTATTTT.

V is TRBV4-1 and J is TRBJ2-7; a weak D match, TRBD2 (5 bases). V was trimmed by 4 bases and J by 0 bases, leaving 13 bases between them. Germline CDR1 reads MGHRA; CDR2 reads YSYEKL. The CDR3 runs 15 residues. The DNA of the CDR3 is TGCGCCAGCAGCCTGGAGGCACGGAGCTCCTACGAGCAGTACTTC. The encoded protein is CASSLEARSSYEQYF.

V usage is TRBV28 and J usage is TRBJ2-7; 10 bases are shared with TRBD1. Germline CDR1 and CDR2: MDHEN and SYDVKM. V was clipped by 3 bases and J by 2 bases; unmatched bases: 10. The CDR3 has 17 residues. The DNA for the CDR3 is TGTGCCAGCAGTTTCAGAGGGGGACAGGGGAACCCCTACGAGCAGTACTTC. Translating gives CASSFRGGQGNPYEQYF.

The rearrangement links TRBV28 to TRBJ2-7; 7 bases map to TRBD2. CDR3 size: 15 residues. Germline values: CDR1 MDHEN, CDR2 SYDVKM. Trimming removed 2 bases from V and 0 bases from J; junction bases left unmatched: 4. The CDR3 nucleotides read TGTGCCAGCAGTTTAGGGAGGGGCACCTCCTACGAGCAGTACTTC. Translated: CASSLGRGTSYEQYF.

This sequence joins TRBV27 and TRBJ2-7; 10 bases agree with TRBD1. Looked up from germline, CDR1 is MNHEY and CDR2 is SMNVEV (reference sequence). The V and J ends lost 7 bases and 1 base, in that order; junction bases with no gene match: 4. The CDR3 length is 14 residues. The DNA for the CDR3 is TGTGCCAGCAAGACAGGGGGCCTATCCTACGAGCAGTACTTC. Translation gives CASKTGGLSYEQYF.

CDR3 amino acids: CASSQSYYGYTF. In nucleotides, the CDR3 is TGTGCCAGCAGCCAATCGTATTATGGCTACACCTTC. The chain recombines TRBV16 with TRBJ1-2; no definite D call. CDR3 length: 12 amino acids. V was pared by 0 bases and J by 5 bases, with 4 bases between. Germline V gene sequence: CDR1 KGHSY, CDR2 FQNENV. Full variable domain (remainder filled in from reference TRBV16 and TRBJ1-2): GEEVAQTPKHLVRGEGQKAKLYCAPIKGHSYVFWYQQVLKNEFKFLISFQNENVFDETGMPKERFSAKCLPNSPCSLEIQATKLEDSAVYFCASSQSYYGYTFGSGTRLTVV.

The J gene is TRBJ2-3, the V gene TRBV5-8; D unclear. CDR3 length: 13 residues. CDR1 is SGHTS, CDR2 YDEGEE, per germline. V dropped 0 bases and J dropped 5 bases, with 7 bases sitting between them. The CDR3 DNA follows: TGTGCCAGCAGCTTGGGACTTGGAGATACGCAGTATTTT. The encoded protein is CASSLGLGDTQYF.